The rows below give T cell receptor beta chains drawn from one sample of a study of blood T cell repertoires in COVID-19. The method was immunoSEQ multiplex PCR; TCRdb's version includes in-frame clones alone and lacks a portion of them. The table shows fewer than 200,000 clones, with roughly 89% occurring only once. Material: peripheral blood. Receptors originate from a woman under 30 who had recovered from COVID-19. Both conserved end residues are part of each CDR3. D genes are given only for firm matches. The size of a clone is reported for some rows only, either as once, few or many, or as a class for expanded clones.

j_call: TRBJ1-2
clone_size: .
d_call: .
v_call: TRBV7-3
cdr3_aa: CASSATDTSGGYTF

j_call: TRBJ2-7
clone_size: few
d_call: .
v_call: TRBV7-9
cdr3_aa: CASSPSTGISYEQYF

j_call: TRBJ2-5
clone_size: .
d_call: TRBD2
v_call: TRBV9
cdr3_aa: CASSGSSGGGETQYF

j_call: TRBJ1-5
clone_size: .
d_call: TRBD1
v_call: TRBV27
cdr3_aa: CASRGTGTSNQPQHF

j_call: TRBJ1-1
clone_size: .
d_call: TRBD1
v_call: TRBV29-1
cdr3_aa: CSAAGDPGQGLLSNTEAFF

j_call: TRBJ2-1
clone_size: .
d_call: TRBD2
v_call: TRBV15
cdr3_aa: CATSEGTSGHNEQFF

j_call: TRBJ2-5
clone_size: .
d_call: .
v_call: TRBV5-6
cdr3_aa: CASSLAYETQYF

j_call: TRBJ2-3
clone_size: .
d_call: .
v_call: TRBV18
cdr3_aa: CASSPVGHLLPDTQYF

j_call: TRBJ2-3
clone_size: .
d_call: TRBD1
v_call: TRBV2
cdr3_aa: CASRTGQGGDTQYF

j_call: TRBJ1-5
clone_size: .
d_call: TRBD1
v_call: TRBV11-1
cdr3_aa: CASSLTGAQPQHF

j_call: TRBJ1-1
clone_size: .
d_call: .
v_call: TRBV15
cdr3_aa: CATSRIQGSVEAFF

j_call: TRBJ2-7
clone_size: .
d_call: TRBD2
v_call: TRBV10-3
cdr3_aa: CAIRRRTSGGHPQDTEQYF

j_call: TRBJ2-1
clone_size: .
d_call: TRBD2
v_call: TRBV11-3
cdr3_aa: CASSNWTSVYNEQFF

j_call: TRBJ2-4
clone_size: .
d_call: TRBD2
v_call: TRBV29-1
cdr3_aa: CSARLAGGPRDIQYF

j_call: TRBJ1-1
clone_size: .
d_call: .
v_call: TRBV7-8
cdr3_aa: CASSLAIIGVRAEAFF

j_call: TRBJ2-6
clone_size: .
d_call: TRBD1
v_call: TRBV10-3
cdr3_aa: CAGGQGAISGANVLTF

j_call: TRBJ1-4
clone_size: .
d_call: .
v_call: TRBV4-1
cdr3_aa: CASSQVTGSGEKLFF

j_call: TRBJ2-7
clone_size: .
d_call: TRBD2
v_call: TRBV29-1
cdr3_aa: CSGREGAYEQYF

j_call: TRBJ1-2
clone_size: .
d_call: TRBD1
v_call: TRBV24-1
cdr3_aa: CATSDSNRGYGYTF

j_call: TRBJ2-1
clone_size: .
d_call: .
v_call: TRBV4-3
cdr3_aa: CASSQGISLSYNEQFF

j_call: TRBJ2-1
clone_size: .
d_call: TRBD1
v_call: TRBV20-1
cdr3_aa: CSASDRGPYNEQFF

j_call: TRBJ2-3
clone_size: .
d_call: .
v_call: TRBV24-1
cdr3_aa: CATAPTGTSTDTQYF

j_call: TRBJ1-1
clone_size: .
d_call: .
v_call: TRBV29-1
cdr3_aa: CSVGHQNTEAFF

j_call: TRBJ1-1
clone_size: .
d_call: TRBD1
v_call: TRBV5-1
cdr3_aa: CASSKGTGTYTEAFF

j_call: TRBJ1-1
clone_size: .
d_call: .
v_call: TRBV19
cdr3_aa: CASSIGPGNTEAFF

j_call: TRBJ2-5
clone_size: .
d_call: TRBD2
v_call: TRBV3-1/TRBV3-2
cdr3_aa: CASSQEPSGIETQYF

j_call: TRBJ1-2
clone_size: .
d_call: TRBD1
v_call: TRBV4-3
cdr3_aa: CASSQETGGLNYGYTF

j_call: TRBJ1-1
clone_size: .
d_call: TRBD1
v_call: TRBV12-3/TRBV12-4
cdr3_aa: CASSRIQGAEAFF

j_call: TRBJ2-3
clone_size: .
d_call: .
v_call: TRBV5-1
cdr3_aa: CASSSGTLLGSTDTQYF

j_call: TRBJ1-6
clone_size: .
d_call: .
v_call: TRBV6-1
cdr3_aa: CASSEGSVTNSPLHF

j_call: TRBJ2-3
clone_size: .
d_call: TRBD2
v_call: TRBV6-5
cdr3_aa: CASITSGAADTQYF

j_call: TRBJ1-5
clone_size: .
d_call: TRBD1
v_call: TRBV4-1
cdr3_aa: CASSRTTGEGQPQHF